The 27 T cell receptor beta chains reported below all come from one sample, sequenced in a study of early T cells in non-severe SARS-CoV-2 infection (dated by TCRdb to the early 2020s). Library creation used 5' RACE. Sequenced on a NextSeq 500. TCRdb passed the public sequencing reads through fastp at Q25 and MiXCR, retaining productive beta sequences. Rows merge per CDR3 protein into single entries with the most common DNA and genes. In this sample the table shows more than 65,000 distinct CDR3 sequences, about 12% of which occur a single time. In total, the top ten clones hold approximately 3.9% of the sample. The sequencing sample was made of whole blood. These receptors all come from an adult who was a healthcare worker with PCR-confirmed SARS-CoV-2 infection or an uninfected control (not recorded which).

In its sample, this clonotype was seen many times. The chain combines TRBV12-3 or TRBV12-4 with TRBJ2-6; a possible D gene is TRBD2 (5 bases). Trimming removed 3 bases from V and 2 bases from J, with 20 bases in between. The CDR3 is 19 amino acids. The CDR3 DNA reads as TGTGCCAGCAGTTTTAATGAGGGATCCCTCCTCCCTGGGGCCAACGTCCTGACTTTC. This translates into CASSFNEGSLLPGANVLTF.

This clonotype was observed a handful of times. The CDR3 here is CASSQDAGNTIYF. The DNA for the CDR3 is TGTGCCAGCAGCCAAGATGCTGGAAACACCATATATTTT. The V call is TRBV6-5, the J call TRBJ1-3, with D unclear. V lost 6 bases, J lost 2 bases, and 8 bases lay in between. Germline V gene sequence: CDR1 MNHEY, CDR2 SVGAGI. The CDR3 totals 13 residues.

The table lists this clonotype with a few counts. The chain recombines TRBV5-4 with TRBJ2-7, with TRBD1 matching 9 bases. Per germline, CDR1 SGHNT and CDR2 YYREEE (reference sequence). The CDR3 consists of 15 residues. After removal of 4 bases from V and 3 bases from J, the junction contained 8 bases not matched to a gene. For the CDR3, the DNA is TGTGCCAGCAGCCCGGCGGGACAGGGCCTCTACGAGCAGTACTTC. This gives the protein CASSPAGQGLYEQYF.

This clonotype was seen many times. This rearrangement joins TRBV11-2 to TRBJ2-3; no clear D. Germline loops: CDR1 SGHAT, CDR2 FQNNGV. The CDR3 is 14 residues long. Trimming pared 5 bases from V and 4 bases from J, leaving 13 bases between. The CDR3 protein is CASSLELVADTQYF. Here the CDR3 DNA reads TGTGCCAGCAGCCTCGAGCTAGTGGCAGATACGCAGTATTTT.

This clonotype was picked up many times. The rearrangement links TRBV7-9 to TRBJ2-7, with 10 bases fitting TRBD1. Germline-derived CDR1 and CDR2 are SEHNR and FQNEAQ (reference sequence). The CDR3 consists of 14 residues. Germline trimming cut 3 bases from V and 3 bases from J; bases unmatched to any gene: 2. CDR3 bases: TGTGCCAGCAGCTTGGGACAGGGGTTCTACGAGCAGTACTTC. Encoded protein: CASSLGQGFYEQYF.

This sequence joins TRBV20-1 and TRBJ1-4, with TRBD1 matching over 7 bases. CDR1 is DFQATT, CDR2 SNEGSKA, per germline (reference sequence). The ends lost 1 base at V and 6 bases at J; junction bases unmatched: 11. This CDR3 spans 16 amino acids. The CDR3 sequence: CSARGSRGLIDEKLFF. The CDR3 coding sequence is TGCAGTGCTAGAGGTAGTAGGGGGCTCATCGATGAAAAACTGTTTTTT.

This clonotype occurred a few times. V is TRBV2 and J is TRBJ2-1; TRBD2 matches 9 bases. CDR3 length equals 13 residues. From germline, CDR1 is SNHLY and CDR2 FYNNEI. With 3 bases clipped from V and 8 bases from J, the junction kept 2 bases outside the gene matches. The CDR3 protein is CASSEGLAHEQFF. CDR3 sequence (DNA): TGTGCCAGCAGTGAGGGACTAGCCCATGAGCAGTTCTTC.

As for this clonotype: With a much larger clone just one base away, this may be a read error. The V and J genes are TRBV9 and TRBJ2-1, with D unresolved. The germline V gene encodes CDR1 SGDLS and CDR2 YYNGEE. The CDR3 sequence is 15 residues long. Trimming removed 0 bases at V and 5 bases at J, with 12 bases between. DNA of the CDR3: TGTGCCAGCAGCGTAGGCAGGAATGCCCACAATGAGCAGTTCTTC. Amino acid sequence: CASSVGRNAHNEQFF.

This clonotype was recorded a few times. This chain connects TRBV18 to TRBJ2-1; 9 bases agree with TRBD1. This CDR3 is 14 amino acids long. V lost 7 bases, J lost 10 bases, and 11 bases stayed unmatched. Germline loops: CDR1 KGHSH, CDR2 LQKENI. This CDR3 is CASFSGQGFGEQFF. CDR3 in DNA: TGTGCCAGCTTCTCGGGACAGGGTTTTGGGGAGCAGTTCTTC. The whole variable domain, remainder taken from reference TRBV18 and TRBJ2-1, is NAGVMQNPRHLVRRRGQEARLRCSPMKGHSHVYWYRQLPEEGLKFMVYLQKENIIDESGMPKERFSAEFPKEGPSILRIQQVVRGDSAAYFCASFSGQGFGEQFFGPGTRLTVL.

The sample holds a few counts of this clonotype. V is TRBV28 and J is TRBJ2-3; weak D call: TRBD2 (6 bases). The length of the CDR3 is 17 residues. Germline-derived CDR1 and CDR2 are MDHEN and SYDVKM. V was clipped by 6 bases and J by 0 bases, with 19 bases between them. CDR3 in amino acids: CASSYPLRGTSTDTQYF. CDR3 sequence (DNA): TGTGCCAGCAGCTACCCTTTGCGGGGTACTAGCACAGATACGCAGTATTTT.

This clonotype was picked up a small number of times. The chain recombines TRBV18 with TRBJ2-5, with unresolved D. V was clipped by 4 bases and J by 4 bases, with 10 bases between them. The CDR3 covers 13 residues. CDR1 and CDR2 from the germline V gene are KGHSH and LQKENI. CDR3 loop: CASSRPTTETQYF. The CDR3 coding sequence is TGTGCCAGCTCACGACCCACGACAGAGACCCAGTACTTC.

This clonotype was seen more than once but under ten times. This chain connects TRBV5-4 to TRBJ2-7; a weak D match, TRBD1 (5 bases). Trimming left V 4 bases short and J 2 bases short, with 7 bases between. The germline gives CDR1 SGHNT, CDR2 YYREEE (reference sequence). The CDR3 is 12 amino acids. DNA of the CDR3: TGTGCCAGCAGCACAGGTGCCTACGAGCAGTACTTC. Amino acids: CASSTGAYEQYF.

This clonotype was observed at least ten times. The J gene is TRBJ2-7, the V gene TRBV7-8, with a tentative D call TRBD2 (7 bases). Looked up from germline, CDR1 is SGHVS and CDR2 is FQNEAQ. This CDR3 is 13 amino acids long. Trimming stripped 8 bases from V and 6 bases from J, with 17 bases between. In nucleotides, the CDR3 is TGTGCCAGCGTTGGGGGCGGGAGTGGCGAGCAGTACTTC. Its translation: CASVGGGSGEQYF.

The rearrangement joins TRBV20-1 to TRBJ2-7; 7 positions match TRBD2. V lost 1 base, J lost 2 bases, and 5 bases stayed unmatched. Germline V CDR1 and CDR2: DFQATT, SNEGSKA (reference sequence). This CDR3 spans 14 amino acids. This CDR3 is CSARAGGKPYEQYF. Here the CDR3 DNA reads TGCAGTGCTAGAGCGGGAGGTAAACCCTACGAGCAGTACTTC.

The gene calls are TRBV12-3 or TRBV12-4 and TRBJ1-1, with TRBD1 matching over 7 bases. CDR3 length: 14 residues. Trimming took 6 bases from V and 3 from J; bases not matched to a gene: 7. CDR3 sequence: CASSPGGLDTEAFF. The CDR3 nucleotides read TGTGCCAGCAGCCCAGGGGGGTTGGACACTGAAGCTTTCTTT.

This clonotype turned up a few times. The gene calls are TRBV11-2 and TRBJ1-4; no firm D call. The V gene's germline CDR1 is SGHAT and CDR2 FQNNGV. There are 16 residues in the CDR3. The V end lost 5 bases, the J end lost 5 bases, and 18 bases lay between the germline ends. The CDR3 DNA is TGTGCCAGCAGCCCTTTGGGTGCCCGGCGGAATGAAAAACTGTTTTTT. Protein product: CASSPLGARRNEKLFF.

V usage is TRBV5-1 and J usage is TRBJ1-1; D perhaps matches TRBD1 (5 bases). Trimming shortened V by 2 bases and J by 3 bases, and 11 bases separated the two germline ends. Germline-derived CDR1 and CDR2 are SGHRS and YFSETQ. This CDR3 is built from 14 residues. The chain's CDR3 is CASSFGGGDTEAFF. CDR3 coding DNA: TGCGCCAGCAGCTTCGGAGGAGGGGACACTGAAGCTTTCTTT.

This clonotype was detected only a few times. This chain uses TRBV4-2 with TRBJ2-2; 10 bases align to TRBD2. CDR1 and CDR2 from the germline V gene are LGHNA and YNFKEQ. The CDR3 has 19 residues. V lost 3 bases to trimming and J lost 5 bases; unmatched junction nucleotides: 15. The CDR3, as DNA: TGTGCCAGCAGCCAGGAGGTGGTAGCGGGAGGACTGGGGACCGGGGAGCTGTTTTTT. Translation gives CASSQEVVAGGLGTGELFF.

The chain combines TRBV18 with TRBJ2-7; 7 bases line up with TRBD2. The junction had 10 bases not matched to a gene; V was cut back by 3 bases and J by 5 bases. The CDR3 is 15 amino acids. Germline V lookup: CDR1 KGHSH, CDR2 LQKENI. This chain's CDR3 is CASSPQAGVRNEQYF. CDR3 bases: TGTGCCAGCTCACCTCAGGCGGGAGTGAGAAACGAGCAGTACTTC.

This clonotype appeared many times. The CDR3 sequence is CASSLGLIVHEQFF. CDR3 in DNA: TGTGCCAGCAGTTTGGGGCTAATAGTCCATGAGCAGTTCTTC. The gene calls are TRBV27 and TRBJ2-1; perhaps TRBD1 as D (5 bases). The CDR3 contains 14 residues. Looked up from germline, CDR1 is MNHEY and CDR2 is SMNVEV (reference sequence). Trimming shortened V by 3 bases and J by 8 bases, and 14 bases separated the two germline ends.

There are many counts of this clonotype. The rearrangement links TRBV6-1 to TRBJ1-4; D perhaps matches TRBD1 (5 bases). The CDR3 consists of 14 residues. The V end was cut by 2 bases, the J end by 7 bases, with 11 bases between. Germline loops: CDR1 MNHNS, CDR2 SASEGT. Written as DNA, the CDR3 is TGTGCCAGCAGTGAAAGGGGAGGGTTTGAAAAACTGTTTTTT. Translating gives CASSERGGFEKLFF.

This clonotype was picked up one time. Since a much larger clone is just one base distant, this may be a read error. The CDR3 loop reads CANSSQLEKLFF. CDR3 sequence (DNA): TGTGCCAACAGCTCCCAGCTTGAAAAACTGTTTTTT. The rearrangement links TRBV11-2 to TRBJ1-4; no clear D. Germline loops: CDR1 SGHAT, CDR2 FQNNGV. The CDR3 is 12 amino acids.

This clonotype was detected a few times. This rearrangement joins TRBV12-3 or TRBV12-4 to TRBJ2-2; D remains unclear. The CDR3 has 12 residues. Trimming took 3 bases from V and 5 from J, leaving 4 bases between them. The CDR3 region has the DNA TGTGCCAGCAGTTTGAGAACCGGGGAGCTGTTTTTT. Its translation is CASSLRTGELFF.

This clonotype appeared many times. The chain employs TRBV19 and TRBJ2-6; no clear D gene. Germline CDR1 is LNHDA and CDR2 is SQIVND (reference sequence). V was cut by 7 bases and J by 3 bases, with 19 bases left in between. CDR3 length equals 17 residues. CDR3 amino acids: CASTLRTADSGANVLTF. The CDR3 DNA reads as TGTGCCAGTACCCTTCGGACGGCGGATAGTGGGGCCAACGTCCTGACTTTC.

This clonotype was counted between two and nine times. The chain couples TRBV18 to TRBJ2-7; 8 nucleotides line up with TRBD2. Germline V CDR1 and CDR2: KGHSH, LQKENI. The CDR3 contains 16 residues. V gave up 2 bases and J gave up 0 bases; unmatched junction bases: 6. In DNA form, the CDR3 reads TGTGCCAGCTCACCAAACCGAGCGGGAGCCTCCTACGAGCAGTACTTC. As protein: CASSPNRAGASYEQYF.

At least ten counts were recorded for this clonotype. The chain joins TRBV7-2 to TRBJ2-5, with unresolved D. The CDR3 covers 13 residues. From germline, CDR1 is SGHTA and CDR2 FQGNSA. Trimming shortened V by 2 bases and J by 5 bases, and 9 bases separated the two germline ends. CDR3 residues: CASSLNGVETQYF. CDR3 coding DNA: TGTGCCAGCAGCTTAAATGGGGTCGAGACCCAGTACTTC.

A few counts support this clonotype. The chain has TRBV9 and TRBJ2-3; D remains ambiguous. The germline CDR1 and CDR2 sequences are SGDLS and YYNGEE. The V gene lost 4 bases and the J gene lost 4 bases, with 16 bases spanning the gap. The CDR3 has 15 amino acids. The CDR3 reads CASSFRPLGADTQYF. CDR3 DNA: TGTGCCAGCAGCTTCCGGCCCCTTGGCGCAGATACGCAGTATTTT.